This section outlines one T cell receptor beta chain sequence together with its context. This specimen comes from a study of blood T cell repertoires in COVID-19. V lost 7 bases to trimming and J lost 7 bases; unmatched junction nucleotides: 9. The CDR3 has 15 amino acids. Germline CDR1 reads MNHEY; CDR2 reads SVGAGI. TCRdb keeps only in-frame clones here, not all; method: immunoSEQ multiplex PCR. The profile covers 150,000 to 200,000 clones, with about 91% appearing a single time and approximately 0.77% taken by the ten largest. The TCR originated in a woman between 18 and 29 years old who had recovered from COVID-19. The sample was PBMCs or T cells enriched from blood (not recorded which). The chain recombines TRBV6-5 with TRBJ1-4, with 10 nucleotides matching TRBD1. The CDR3 is CASTSRDRGPEKLFF. Written as DNA, the CDR3 is TGTGCCAGCACAAGCCGGGACAGGGGTCCTGAAAAACTGTTTTTT.